What follows describes a single TCR beta chain. What it binds is not known. The sample comes from a study of response to subunit inactivated influenza vaccine. General study results and limits: The study's authors posited that every seasonal influenza vaccination enlists few new T cells.

J gave up 0 bases and V 6 bases, and 8 bases lay outside the gene matches. This CDR3 region has 16 residues. TCRdb itself ran the RT-PCR reads through MiXCR, one entry per CDR3 protein. Counted here are approximately 490,000 distinct CDR3 sequences, approximately 7.2% occurring once; the ten biggest clones make up around 14%. The chain links TRBV12-3 or TRBV12-4 to TRBJ1-3, with 7 nucleotides matching TRBD1. This receptor was obtained from a man between 50 and 75 years old who received an inactivated influenza vaccine. The sequencing here drew on PBMCs from blood, taken approximately 25 months after vaccination. In DNA form, the CDR3 reads TGTGCCAGCAGGAAGGGACAGTTGAGCTCTGGAAACACCATATATTTT. Translating gives CASRKGQLSSGNTIYF.